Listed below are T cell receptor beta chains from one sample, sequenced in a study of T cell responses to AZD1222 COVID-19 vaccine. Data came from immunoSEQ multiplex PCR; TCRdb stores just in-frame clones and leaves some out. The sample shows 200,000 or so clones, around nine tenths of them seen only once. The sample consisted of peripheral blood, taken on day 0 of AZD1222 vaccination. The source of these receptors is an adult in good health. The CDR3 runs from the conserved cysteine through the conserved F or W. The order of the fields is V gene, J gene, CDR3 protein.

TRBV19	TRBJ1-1	CASSINGQYTEAFF
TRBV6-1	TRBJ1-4	CASSAPEDTGIMEKLFF
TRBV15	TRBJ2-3	CATRERGSDTQYF
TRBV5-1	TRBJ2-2	CASSLDTRTLDTGELFF
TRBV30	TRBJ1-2	CAWRSRGYTF
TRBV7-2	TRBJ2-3	CASSLVLEDTQYF
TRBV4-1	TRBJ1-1	CASSQETGRTEAFF
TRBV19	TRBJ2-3	CASSIWSRKGVRTDTQYF
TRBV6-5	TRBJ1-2	CASRRGGSPNYGYTF
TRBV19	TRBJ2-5	CASSGDRGTWKTQYF
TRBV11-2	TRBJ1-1	CASSRTGGKNTEAFF
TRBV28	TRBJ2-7	CASSSGFPYEQYF
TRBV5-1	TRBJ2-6	CASSRAGRSFSGANVLTF
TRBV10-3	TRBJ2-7	CAAAGTTAYEQYF
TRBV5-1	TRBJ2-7	CASTLGGTGGYEQYF
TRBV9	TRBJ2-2	CASSVESPDTGELFF
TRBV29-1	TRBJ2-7	CSVEGSTSGGTYEQYF
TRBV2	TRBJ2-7	CASSEEGSSYEQYF
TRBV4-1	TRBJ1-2	CASSQALLGGEGYGYTF
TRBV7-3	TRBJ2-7	CASSNTGGEQYF
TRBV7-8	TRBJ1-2	CASPPAGQGGILPYGYTF
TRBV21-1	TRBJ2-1	CASSCRRGRGGEQFF
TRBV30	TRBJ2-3	CAWSGSGFTDTQYF
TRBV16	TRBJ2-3	CASSQSTLTDTQYF
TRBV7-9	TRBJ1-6	CASSPRSGTGDSPLHF
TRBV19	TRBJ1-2	CASSPDFPAGTNYGYTF
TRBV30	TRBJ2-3	CAWSALGFGASTDTQYF
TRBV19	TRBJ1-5	CASTPRGTGGGGQPQHF
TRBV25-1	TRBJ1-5	CASSEGASDSNQPQHF
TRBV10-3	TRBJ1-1	CAIQGGRMNTEAFF
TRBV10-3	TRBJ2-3	CAISSLEGADTQYF
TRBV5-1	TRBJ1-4	CASSFGQKGDEKLFF
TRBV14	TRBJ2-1	CASRGLGAGDYNEQFF
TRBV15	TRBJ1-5	CATSVRQGSRSNQPQHF
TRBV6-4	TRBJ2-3	CASSPLGQGYDTQYF
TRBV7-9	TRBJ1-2	CASSPPTGAASYGYTF
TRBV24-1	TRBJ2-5	CATSEPVEGTQYF